This passage covers 21 T cell receptor beta chains from one sample sequenced in a study of PD-L1 blockade in urothelial cancer. Profiled with immunoSEQ multiplex PCR; TCRdb holds only in-frame clones, not every one. The table lists some 41,000 clones, approximately 90% of them singletons. The sample consisted of PBMCs, taken around atezolizumab (anti-PD-L1) treatment. These receptors all stem from a man older than 75 with urothelial cancer.

The chain combines TRBV28 with TRBJ2-6; D not resolved. CDR1 and CDR2 (germline): MDHEN, SYDVKM. The length of the CDR3 is 16 residues. V lost 4 bases, J lost 4 bases, and 14 bases lay in between. The CDR3 DNA reads as TGTGCCAGCAGTTCCACGAGGTTGGCCGGGGCCAACGTCCTGACTTTC. This translates into CASSSTRLAGANVLTF.

Turning to this clone: One end of the junction varies from germline; a read error may be responsible. The gene calls are TRBV25-1 and TRBJ2-7; the match to TRBD1 covers 9 bases. Germline V gives CDR1 MGHDK, CDR2 SYGVNS. This CDR3 contains 12 residues. CDR3 region: CASTGGPGEQYF. CDR3 coding DNA: TGTGCGAGCACAGGGGGCCCCGGCGAGCAGTACTTC.

The V call is TRBV5-1, the J call TRBJ2-1; TRBD1 or TRBD2 may be the D gene (5 bases each). The CDR3 length is 15 residues. In germline, CDR1 is SGHRS, CDR2 YFSETQ. V was shortened by 4 bases and J by 0 bases, with 11 bases between the two germline ends. The CDR3 here is CASSMGRSSYNEQFF. The CDR3, as DNA: TGCGCCAGCAGCATGGGACGGAGCTCCTACAATGAGCAGTTCTTC.

The rearrangement links TRBV4-2 to TRBJ1-2; the D is unclear. The CDR3 contains 14 residues. CDR1 LGHNA and CDR2 YNFKEQ come from the germline V gene. V was trimmed by 0 bases and J by 8 bases, leaving 13 bases between them. In nucleotides, the CDR3 is TGTGCCAGCAGCCAAGAAGAGCAGGTTCGCGGCTACACCTTC. Its protein product is CASSQEEQVRGYTF.

V usage is TRBV5-4 and J usage is TRBJ1-2; the D is unclear. This CDR3 contains 14 residues. V lost 4 bases and J 6 bases, leaving 16 bases between the germline ends. Germline V gene sequence: CDR1 SGHNT, CDR2 YYREEE (reference sequence). The CDR3 spells CASSGLGRRDGYTF. CDR3 DNA: TGTGCCAGCAGCGGCCTGGGGAGACGGGATGGCTACACCTTC.

The chain joins TRBV5-1 to TRBJ1-5; 8 bases line up with TRBD1. The V gene's germline CDR1 is SGHRS and CDR2 YFSETQ. The J segment lost 6 bases and the V segment lost 0 bases, leaving 5 bases of the junction unmatched. This CDR3 is built from 15 residues. The CDR3 is CASSLEGQGGQPQHF. In nucleotides, the CDR3 is TGCGCCAGCAGCTTGGAAGGACAGGGTGGTCAGCCCCAGCATTTT.

The V and J genes are TRBV19 and TRBJ1-2, with D possibly TRBD1 on 5 matching bases. The CDR3 sequence is 15 residues long. The ends were cut back, 7 bases at V and 1 base at J, with 16 bases in the middle. Germline CDR1 reads LNHDA; CDR2 reads SQIVND (reference sequence). CDR3 sequence reads: CASTSTGGSNYGYTF. For the CDR3, the DNA is TGTGCCAGTACCTCTACGGGGGGTAGTAACTATGGCTACACCTTC.

The chain uses TRBV5-6 and TRBJ2-7; 11 bases map to TRBD2. V lost 4 bases, J lost 3 bases, and 9 bases stayed unmatched. The CDR3 is 16 amino acids. Germline loops: CDR1 SGHDT, CDR2 YYEEEE. DNA of the CDR3: TGTGCCAGCAGCGCCCAACTAGCGGGAGACTTCTACGAGCAGTACTTC. It encodes CASSAQLAGDFYEQYF.

The gene calls are TRBV21-1 and TRBJ2-4; TRBD1, the D gene given by the table, was not confirmed from the DNA. TRBV21-1 is termed a pseudogene. CDR3 length: 19 amino acids. This CDR3 is CASSKKNGGQGIAKNIQYF. The CDR3, as DNA: TGTGCCAGCAGCAAGAAAAACGGGGGACAGGGGATAGCCAAAAACATTCAGTACTTC.

The sample holds one count of this clone. V usage is TRBV10-1 and J usage is TRBJ2-7; 11 bases are a match to TRBD2. CDR3 length equals 16 residues. The J segment lost 7 bases and the V segment lost 2 bases, leaving 10 bases of the junction unmatched. The germline gives CDR1 WNHNN, CDR2 SYGVQD (reference sequence). The CDR3 nucleotides read TGCGCCAGCAGTGAGGGACTAGCGGGTGCCTTGAGTGAGCAGTACTTC. This encodes CASSEGLAGALSEQYF.

The genes are TRBV6-6 and TRBJ2-7, with 7 bases fitting TRBD2. The V and J ends lost 8 bases and 3 bases, in that order; junction bases with no gene match: 7. Looked up from germline, CDR1 is MNHNY and CDR2 is SVGAGI (reference sequence). The length of the CDR3 is 13 residues. As DNA, the CDR3 is TGTGCCAGCGGGGAGGGGATGATCTACGAGCAGTACTTC. Protein product: CASGEGMIYEQYF.

The rearrangement joins TRBV2 to TRBJ1-2; D uncertain. Germline V gene data show CDR1 as SNHLY and CDR2 as FYNNEI. There are 14 residues in the CDR3. The V and J ends lost 1 base and 6 bases respectively, with 12 bases between them. For the CDR3, the DNA is TGTGCCAGCAGTGAAGTGGGAGGGCCTGATGGCTACACCTTC. As protein: CASSEVGGPDGYTF.

The chain carries TRBV2 and TRBJ1-5, with D possibly matching TRBD1 (5 bases). The CDR3 length is 13 residues. Germline CDR1 SNHLY, CDR2 FYNNEI. The V end was cut by 7 bases, the J end by 3 bases, with 10 bases between. The CDR3 coding sequence is TGTGCCAGCACGGGGGTTTCCAATCAGCCCCAGCATTTT. Translation gives CASTGVSNQPQHF.

This clone came up once. The chain recombines TRBV2 with TRBJ2-7; D gene ambiguous. V lost 3 bases, J lost 7 bases, and 7 bases lay in between. Germline V gives CDR1 SNHLY, CDR2 FYNNEI. CDR3 length equals 11 residues. The CDR3 region is CASSELGEQYF. CDR3 sequence (DNA): TGTGCCAGCAGTGAGCTAGGTGAGCAGTACTTC.

This rearrangement joins TRBV27 to TRBJ2-7; TRBD2 matches at 8 bases. CDR1 is MNHEY, CDR2 SMNVEV, per germline (reference sequence). V dropped 0 bases and J dropped 2; count of bases not matched to a gene: 6. This CDR3 spans 16 amino acids. Here the CDR3 DNA reads TGTGCCAGCAGTTTATCACAGCGGGAGCGACCCTACGAGCAGTACTTC. Amino acid sequence: CASSLSQRERPYEQYF.

The chain recombines TRBV5-1 with TRBJ2-3; the match to TRBD2 covers 11 bases. Germline lookup yields CDR1 SGHRS and CDR2 YFSETQ. V was pared by 0 bases and J by 2 bases, with 8 bases of the junction left unmatched. The CDR3 is 18 amino acids. This CDR3 is CASSLGPSSGRLTDTQYF. Here the CDR3 DNA reads TGCGCCAGCAGCTTGGGCCCCTCTAGCGGGAGGCTCACAGATACGCAGTATTTT.

The genes are TRBV9 and TRBJ2-1; 8 bases are shared with TRBD2. The CDR3 contains 17 residues. V was pared by 3 bases and J by 5 bases, with 13 bases of the junction left unmatched. CDR1 SGDLS and CDR2 YYNGEE come from the germline V gene. CDR3 DNA: TGTGCCAGCAGCGCCGTTGGAGCGGGAGTATTTGACAATGAGCAGTTCTTC. Protein product: CASSAVGAGVFDNEQFF. The variable domain in full, with the rest retrieved from reference TRBV9 and TRBJ2-1, is DSGVTQTPKHLITATGQRVTLRCSPRSGDLSVYWYQQSLDQGLQFLIQYYNGEERAKGNILERFSAQQFPDLHSELNLSSLELGDSALYFCASSAVGAGVFDNEQFFGPGTRLTVL.

This chain links TRBV7-2 with TRBJ1-1; D is unresolved. Trimming shortened V by 6 bases and J by 0 bases, and 5 bases separated the two germline ends. The CDR3 is made up of 12 amino acids. The germline gives CDR1 SGHTA, CDR2 FQGNSA. The CDR3 here is CASSTMNTEAFF. The DNA for the CDR3 is TGTGCCAGCAGTACAATGAACACTGAAGCTTTCTTT.

V usage is TRBV5-1 and J usage is TRBJ2-1; 7 bases match TRBD1. The V segment lost 0 bases and the J segment 6 bases; nucleotides outside the gene matches: 6. This CDR3 region has 15 residues. CDR1 and CDR2 from the germline V gene are SGHRS and YFSETQ. For the CDR3, the DNA is TGCGCCAGCAGCTTGGCCAACAGGGGAGTCAATGAGCAGTTCTTC. Its translation is CASSLANRGVNEQFF.

The CDR3 DNA sequence: TGTGCCAGCAGTGGGCTGGGGGGAGTGAATGAGCAGTTCTTC. Translating gives CASSGLGGVNEQFF. This chain links TRBV2 with TRBJ2-1; perhaps TRBD2 as D (6 bases). CDR3 size: 14 residues. Germline V lookup: CDR1 SNHLY, CDR2 FYNNEI. The ends were cut back, 4 bases at V and 7 bases at J, with 14 bases in the middle.

This chain connects TRBV5-1 to TRBJ2-5; D possibly corresponds to TRBD1 (5 bases). CDR3 length equals 15 residues. Trimming took 0 bases from V and 3 from J, leaving 12 bases between them. Germline V gives CDR1 SGHRS, CDR2 YFSETQ. As DNA, the CDR3 is TGCGCCAGCAGCTTGGCAGGGATTCAAAAAGAGACCCAGTACTTC. Its translation: CASSLAGIQKETQYF.